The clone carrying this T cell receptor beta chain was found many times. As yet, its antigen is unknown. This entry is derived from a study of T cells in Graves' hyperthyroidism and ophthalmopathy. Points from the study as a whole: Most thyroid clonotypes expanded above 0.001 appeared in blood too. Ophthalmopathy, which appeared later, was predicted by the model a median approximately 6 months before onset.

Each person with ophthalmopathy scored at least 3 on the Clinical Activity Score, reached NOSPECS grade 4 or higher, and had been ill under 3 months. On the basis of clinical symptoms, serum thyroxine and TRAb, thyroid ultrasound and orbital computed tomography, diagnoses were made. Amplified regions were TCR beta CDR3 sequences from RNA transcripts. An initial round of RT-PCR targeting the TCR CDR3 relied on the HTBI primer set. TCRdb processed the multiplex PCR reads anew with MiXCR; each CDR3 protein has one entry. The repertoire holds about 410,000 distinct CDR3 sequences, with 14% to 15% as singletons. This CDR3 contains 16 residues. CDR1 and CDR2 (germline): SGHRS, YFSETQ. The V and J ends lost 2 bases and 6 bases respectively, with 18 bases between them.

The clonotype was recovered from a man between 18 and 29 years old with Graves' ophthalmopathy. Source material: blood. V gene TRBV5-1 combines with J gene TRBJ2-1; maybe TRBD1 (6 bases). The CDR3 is CASSFDTIQGSNEQFF. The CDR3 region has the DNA TGCGCCAGCAGCTTTGACACCATCCAGGGGTCCAATGAGCAGTTCTTC.